The 28 T cell receptor beta chains listed next were all sequenced from one sample in a study of T cells in localized non-small cell lung cancer. Sequencing used immunoSEQ multiplex PCR; TCRdb keeps in-frame clones, though not all of them. The sample consists of around 90,000 clones, over 60% of them appearing once. The input for sequencing was PBMCs, taken before any cancer treatment. All receptors come from a man aged 40-75 years with stage II squamous cell lung carcinoma.

This chain connects TRBV29-1 to TRBJ2-7; tentative D call: TRBD1 (5 bases). Trimming removed 4 bases at V and 5 bases at J, with 12 bases between. The germline V gene encodes CDR1 SQVTM and CDR2 ANQGSEA. The length of the CDR3 is 12 residues. CDR3 region: CSVGSTVHEQYF. The CDR3 DNA follows: TGCAGCGTTGGGTCGACAGTCCACGAGCAGTACTTC.

This clone was observed a handful of times. J is TRBJ2-7 and V is TRBV4-3; TRBD2 aligns across 15 bases. This CDR3 has 17 amino acids. J was trimmed by 2 bases and V by 0 bases; bases with no gene match: 2. Looked up from germline, CDR1 is LGHNA and CDR2 is YSLEER. For the CDR3, the DNA is TGCGCCAGCAGCCAAGATAGGACTAGCGGGGGGGCCTACGAGCAGTACTTC. It codes for CASSQDRTSGGAYEQYF.

This chain connects TRBV2 to TRBJ1-5; unclear D gene. Trimming pared 2 bases from V and 0 bases from J, leaving 5 bases between. Germline V gene data show CDR1 as SNHLY and CDR2 as FYNNEI. The CDR3 loop spans 14 amino acids. CDR3 region: CASSEQYSNQPQHF. The DNA of the CDR3 is TGTGCCAGCAGTGAACAGTATAGCAATCAGCCCCAGCATTTT.

This rearrangement joins TRBV7-3 to TRBJ1-1; D might be TRBD1 (5 bases). Trimming stripped 2 bases from V and 4 bases from J, with 17 bases between. This CDR3 is built from 16 residues. CDR1 SGHTA and CDR2 FQGTGA come from the germline V gene. The CDR3: CASSLAPQGRGTEAFF. DNA for the CDR3: TGTGCCAGCAGCTTAGCCCCTCAGGGTCGAGGCACTGAAGCTTTCTTT.

The chain recombines TRBV9 with TRBJ1-2; D is perhaps TRBD1 (6 bases). With 3 bases removed from V and 7 bases from J, the gap between germline ends came to 13 bases. The CDR3 extends over 13 amino acids. CDR1 and CDR2 from the germline V gene are SGDLS and YYNGEE. The CDR3 region has the DNA TGTGCCAGCAGCGCCACAGGGAGATCTGGCTACACCTTC. It yields the protein CASSATGRSGYTF.

The chain couples TRBV2 to TRBJ2-1; 7 bases are shared with TRBD1. This CDR3 contains 14 residues. V trimming: 5 bases; J trimming: 3 bases; junction bases outside the gene matches: 4. Germline V gene lookup returns CDR1 SNHLY and CDR2 FYNNEI. CDR3 nucleotides: TGTGCCAGCAGTCGGGGACAGTACTACAATGAGCAGTTCTTC. Protein product: CASSRGQYYNEQFF. Complete variable domain (other parts from reference TRBV2 and TRBJ2-1): EPEVTQTPSHQVTQMGQEVILRCVPISNHLYFYWYRQILGQKVEFLVSFYNNEISEKSEIFDDQFSVERPDGSNFTLKIRSTKLEDSAMYFCASSRGQYYNEQFFGPGTRLTVL.

The V and J genes are TRBV15 and TRBJ1-6; D is possibly TRBD1 (5 bases). V lost 3 bases to trimming and J lost 14 bases, with 11 bases between them. Germline CDR1 LNHNV, CDR2 YYDKDF (reference sequence). The CDR3 consists of 12 residues. DNA for the CDR3: TGTGCCACCAGCAGTGGTCGGGGGGCCCTCCACTTT. Protein: CATSSGRGALHF.

This clone is a singleton in its sample. J is TRBJ1-2 and V is TRBV4-2, with D uncertain. With 3 bases removed from V and 5 bases from J, the gap between germline ends came to 10 bases. This CDR3 spans 13 amino acids. The germline CDR1 and CDR2 sequences are LGHNA and YNFKEQ. CDR3 loop: CASSQPSGYGYTF. CDR3 coding DNA: TGTGCCAGCAGCCAGCCATCAGGTTATGGCTACACCTTC.

The V and J genes are TRBV10-3 and TRBJ1-2; 10 bases are shared with TRBD1. V was pared by 6 bases and J by 1 base, with 11 bases of the junction left unmatched. The CDR3 is 17 amino acids. The germline gives CDR1 ENHRY, CDR2 SYGVKD. The CDR3 region is CAIRKKGQGTSNYGYTF. CDR3 nucleotides: TGTGCCATCAGGAAAAAGGGACAGGGGACTAGTAACTATGGCTACACCTTC.

The gene calls are TRBV5-1 and TRBJ1-2, with D perhaps TRBD1 (6 bases). CDR3 length: 12 amino acids. V gave up 0 bases and J gave up 8 bases, with 8 bases separating them. Per the germline V gene, CDR1 is SGHRS and CDR2 is YFSETQ. CDR3 in DNA: TGCGCCAGCAGCTTGGACAGGGACGGCTACACCTTC. This encodes CASSLDRDGYTF.

The CDR3 DNA is TGTGCCAGCAGCGTAGTCAGGGGGAACACTGAAGCTTTCTTT. It codes for CASSVVRGNTEAFF. The rearrangement joins TRBV9 to TRBJ1-1, with a weak D call TRBD1 (6 bases). Trimming shortened V by 0 bases and J by 1 base, and 7 bases separated the two germline ends. The CDR3 is 14 residues long. The germline V gene encodes CDR1 SGDLS and CDR2 YYNGEE.

This chain joins TRBV7-9 and TRBJ2-1, with a tentative D call TRBD2 (5 bases). Germline V gene sequence: CDR1 SEHNR, CDR2 FQNEAQ (reference sequence). V shed 1 base and J shed 0 bases, with 10 bases lying between them. The CDR3 extends over 16 amino acids. CDR3 DNA: TGTGCCAGCAGCTTAGAGCGGCTTGGCTCCTACAATGAGCAGTTCTTC. It is translated as CASSLERLGSYNEQFF. Variable domain in full (rest from reference TRBV7-9 and TRBJ2-1): DTGVSQNPRHKITKRGQNVTFRCDPISEHNRLYWYRQTLGQGPEFLTYFQNEAQLEKSRLLSDRFSAERPKGSFSTLEIQRTEQGDSAMYLCASSLERLGSYNEQFFGPGTRLTVL.

The rearrangement joins TRBV4-1 to TRBJ2-5, with a possible D match to TRBD2 (6 bases). Germline loops: CDR1 MGHRA, CDR2 YSYEKL. This CDR3 contains 14 residues. With 0 bases removed from V and 4 bases from J, the gap between germline ends came to 9 bases. The CDR3 loop reads CASSQDGGGETQYF. Here the CDR3 DNA reads TGCGCCAGCAGCCAAGATGGGGGAGGAGAGACCCAGTACTTC.

The chain recombines TRBV7-9 with TRBJ2-7; no clear D gene. The germline CDR1 and CDR2 sequences are SEHNR and FQNEAQ (reference sequence). Trimming cost V 1 base and J 3 bases, with 7 bases left between them. The CDR3 is 13 residues long. The CDR3 region has the DNA TGTGCCAGCAGCTTAGACACCCACTACGAGCAGTACTTC. Its protein product is CASSLDTHYEQYF.

This clone was observed at least ten times. The rearrangement uses TRBV7-9 and TRBJ1-5; maybe TRBD1 (5 bases). Germline V gene data show CDR1 as SEHNR and CDR2 as FQNEAQ (reference sequence). The germline V and J ends were trimmed by 5 bases and 4 bases, with 15 bases remaining between them. The CDR3 covers 15 residues. The CDR3 DNA is TGTGCCAGCAGCCCCGGGGGTGGAGCGAATCAGCCCCAGCATTTT. It yields the protein CASSPGGGANQPQHF.

For the CDR3, the DNA is TGTGCCAGCTCAGAAGGGAGGGCCACTGAAGCTTTCTTT. Translating it yields CASSEGRATEAFF. The chain links TRBV18 to TRBJ1-1; D remains ambiguous. The ends were cut back, 5 bases at V and 4 bases at J, with 11 bases in the middle. The CDR3 is 13 residues long. Germline CDR1 is KGHSH and CDR2 is LQKENI.

The chain combines TRBV4-1 with TRBJ2-7; TRBD2 matches 9 bases. This CDR3 is 16 amino acids long. V was pared by 1 base and J by 1 base, with 5 bases of the junction left unmatched. Germline lookup yields CDR1 MGHRA and CDR2 YSYEKL. The CDR3 DNA reads TGCGCCAGCAGCCAAGTACCTCTAGCGGGATCCTACGAGCAGTACTTC. Translated, it gives CASSQVPLAGSYEQYF.

This clone was seen once. The chain joins TRBV27 to TRBJ1-5; D unclear. The CDR3 extends over 14 amino acids. Germline V gives CDR1 MNHEY, CDR2 SMNVEV (reference sequence). Trimming took off 0 bases at V and 4 bases at J, with 7 bases between the two ends. In nucleotides, the CDR3 is TGTGCCAGCAGTTTATCAGGGCTAAATCAGCCCCAGCATTTT. This translates into CASSLSGLNQPQHF.

The chain links TRBV6-5 to TRBJ2-7, with a weak D call TRBD2 (6 bases). Germline V gives CDR1 MNHEY, CDR2 SVGAGI. V was cut by 6 bases and J by 3 bases, with 12 bases left in between. This CDR3 is 13 amino acids long. CDR3 bases: TGTGCCAGCAGCGGGAGCGGGCGCTACGAGCAGTACTTC. It is translated as CASSGSGRYEQYF.

V usage is TRBV5-1 and J usage is TRBJ1-2; a weak D match, TRBD1 (5 bases). Per germline, CDR1 SGHRS and CDR2 YFSETQ. The CDR3 is 13 residues long. The V gene lost 1 base and the J gene lost 6 bases, with 10 bases spanning the gap. CDR3 bases: TGCGCCAGCAGCTTGTCGGGGGTGGATGGCTACACCTTC. Its protein product is CASSLSGVDGYTF.

The chain links TRBV7-9 to TRBJ2-1; 12 nucleotides agree with TRBD2. V gave up 4 bases and J gave up 7 bases; unmatched junction bases: 5. Germline lookup yields CDR1 SEHNR and CDR2 FQNEAQ (reference sequence). There are 15 residues in the CDR3. The CDR3 is CASSSWTSGVNEQFF. CDR3 bases: TGTGCCAGCAGCTCCTGGACTAGCGGGGTAAATGAGCAGTTCTTC.

The genes are TRBV29-1 and TRBJ2-7; D is possibly TRBD2 (6 bases). V dropped 3 bases and J dropped 2 bases, with 14 bases sitting between them. This CDR3 contains 14 residues. The germline V gene has CDR1 SQVTM and CDR2 ANQGSEA. Here the CDR3 reads CSVEYPSAPYEQYF. The CDR3 DNA reads TGCAGCGTTGAGTATCCTAGCGCTCCCTACGAGCAGTACTTC.

This clone was detected once. The J gene is TRBJ2-5, the V gene TRBV30; no clear D. This CDR3 spans 12 amino acids. Trimming took off 0 bases at V and 7 bases at J, with 9 bases between the two ends. Per the germline V gene, CDR1 is GTSNPN and CDR2 is SVGIG (reference sequence). CDR3 residues: CAWSVVTGTQYF. CDR3 DNA sequence: TGTGCCTGGAGTGTTGTTACCGGGACCCAGTACTTC.

V usage is TRBV5-4 and J usage is TRBJ2-2, with D unclear. V was clipped by 4 bases and J by 1 base, with 11 bases between them. Germline values: CDR1 SGHNT, CDR2 YYREEE (reference sequence). There are 15 residues in the CDR3. Here the CDR3 DNA reads TGTGCCAGCAGCCAAGCAACCGGGAACACCGGGGAGCTGTTTTTT. Translated, it gives CASSQATGNTGELFF.

This sequence joins TRBV7-8 and TRBJ1-5, with a weak D call TRBD1 (6 bases). Trimming left V 4 bases short and J 1 base short, with 8 bases between. This CDR3 contains 14 residues. From germline, CDR1 is SGHVS and CDR2 FQNEAQ. The CDR3 region is CASSSGASNQPQHF. CDR3 nucleotides: TGTGCCAGCAGCTCAGGGGCCAGCAATCAGCCCCAGCATTTT.

V and J are TRBV5-1 and TRBJ1-4, with D maybe TRBD1 (6 bases). Germline loops: CDR1 SGHRS, CDR2 YFSETQ. The CDR3 runs to 14 residues. V was pared by 3 bases and J by 4 bases, with 10 bases between. For the CDR3, the DNA is TGCGCCAGCAGCTCACAGGGCTTTAATGAAAAACTGTTTTTT. Protein: CASSSQGFNEKLFF.

This clone came up once. Sequence at one end of the junction differs from germline and may be a read error. This chain connects TRBV7-7 to TRBJ2-2; 7 bases align to TRBD1. The CDR3 has 15 amino acids. CDR1 SSHAT and CDR2 FNYEAQ come from the germline V gene (reference sequence). CDR3 in amino acids: CASSRQTGSTGELFF. The CDR3 DNA follows: TGTGCTAGCAGCCGGCAGACAGGGAGCACCGGGGAGCTGTTTTTT.

This clone was detected only a few times. V gene TRBV6-6 combines with J gene TRBJ1-1; D might be TRBD1 (6 bases). This CDR3 has 16 amino acids. Germline V CDR1 and CDR2: MNHNY, SVGAGI (reference sequence). The germline V and J ends were trimmed by 2 bases and 6 bases, with 19 bases remaining between them. This CDR3 is CASSYPGGTSGSEAFF. CDR3 bases: TGTGCCAGCAGTTACCCCGGGGGCACGTCGGGCTCTGAAGCTTTCTTT.